This entry lists 20 T cell receptor beta chains sequenced from one sample in a study of blood T cell repertoires in COVID-19. Assay: immunoSEQ multiplex PCR; the TCRdb copy retains only in-frame clones and omits some. The sample contains about 310,000 clones, roughly 91% of which appear only once. The sequencing sample was made of peripheral blood. These receptors were obtained from a man between 50 and 59 years old with active or convalescent COVID-19.

V and J are TRBV6-1 and TRBJ2-3; the D gene is possibly TRBD2 (5 bases). V lost 3 bases and J 3 bases, leaving 13 bases between the germline ends. This CDR3 is 15 amino acids long. The germline gives CDR1 MNHNS, CDR2 SASEGT. The CDR3 reads CASSEIAIGTDTQYF. CDR3 sequence (DNA): TGTGCCAGCAGTGAGATAGCGATCGGGACAGATACGCAGTATTTT.

This clone was counted a few times. The chain has TRBV10-3 and TRBJ1-2; 8 bases are a match to TRBD1. Germline CDR1 reads ENHRY; CDR2 reads SYGVKD. This CDR3 region has 13 residues. V trimming: 10 bases; J trimming: 5 bases; junction bases outside the gene matches: 9. The CDR3 bases are TGTGCCAGCAAAACAGGGGGGACATATGGCTACACCTTC. Translating gives CASKTGGTYGYTF.

The count of this clone is one. The J gene is TRBJ2-2, the V gene TRBV7-3, with TRBD1 as a possible D gene (6 bases). Trimming shortened V by 1 base and J by 3 bases, and 9 bases separated the two germline ends. CDR1 is SGHTA, CDR2 FQGTGA, per germline. The CDR3 extends over 15 amino acids. The CDR3 spells CASSLMGADTGELFF. The CDR3 region has the DNA TGTGCCAGCAGCTTAATGGGGGCGGACACCGGGGAGCTGTTTTTT.

In its sample, this clone was seen once. The rearrangement uses TRBV28 and TRBJ1-5; TRBD1 matches at 8 bases. After removal of 8 bases from V and 7 bases from J, the junction contained 13 bases not matched to a gene. The V gene's germline CDR1 is MDHEN and CDR2 SYDVKM. The CDR3 is 15 residues long. The CDR3 loop is CASSILGQGSQPQHF. CDR3 nucleotide sequence: TGTGCCAGCTCTATTCTCGGACAGGGCTCCCAGCCCCAGCATTTT.

The chain carries TRBV30 and TRBJ2-2; D is unclear. Germline values: CDR1 GTSNPN, CDR2 SVGIG (reference sequence). V shed 2 bases and J shed 8 bases, with 12 bases lying between them. The CDR3 covers 13 residues. CDR3 DNA: TGTGCCTGGAGTAGGCGGCCTGGGGGGGAGCTGTTTTTT. Its protein is CAWSRRPGGELFF.

This clone was recorded only once. This rearrangement joins TRBV3-1 (or the pseudogene TRBV3-2) to TRBJ1-2, with D maybe TRBD1 (6 bases). Per the germline V gene, CDR1 is LGHDT and CDR2 is YNNKEL (reference sequence). Trimming cost V 4 bases and J 5 bases, with 17 bases left between them. CDR3 size: 15 residues. DNA of the CDR3: TGTGCCAGCAGCCCAAAACAGGGCCCGAGTTATGGCTACACCTTC. This codes for CASSPKQGPSYGYTF.

The table lists this clone with a few counts. This chain uses TRBV6-6 with TRBJ1-2; 7 bases map to TRBD1. The CDR3 spans 14 residues. The J segment lost 2 bases and the V segment lost 0 bases, leaving 0 bases of the junction unmatched. Germline V gives CDR1 MNHNY, CDR2 SVGAGI (reference sequence). CDR3 region: CASSYSGGNYGYTF. The CDR3 DNA reads TGTGCCAGCAGTTACTCAGGGGGCAACTATGGCTACACCTTC.

This chain links TRBV30 with TRBJ1-6; 9 bases fit TRBD1. The CDR3 is made up of 14 amino acids. Germline CDR1 is GTSNPN and CDR2 is SVGIG (reference sequence). V shed 1 base and J 8 bases; nucleotides not matched to a gene: 3. Here the CDR3 DNA reads TGTGCCTGGAGTGGCGGACAGGGGTATTCACCCCTCCACTTT. Translating it yields CAWSGGQGYSPLHF. The full variable domain, in which reference TRBV30 and TRBJ1-6 provide the parts outside the CDR3, is SQTIHQWPATLVQPVGSPLSLECTVEGTSNPNLYWYRQAAGRGLQLLFYSVGIGQISSEVPQNLSASRPQDRQFILSSKKLLLSDSGFYLCAWSGGQGYSPLHFGNGTRLTVT.

The CDR3 nucleotides read TGTGCCAGCAGTGAAGGGGCAGCTTGGATCTCTGGAAACACCATATATTTT. Protein sequence: CASSEGAAWISGNTIYF. This chain joins TRBV2 and TRBJ1-3; D is unclear. Trimming removed 1 base from V and 0 bases from J, with 13 bases in between. There are 17 residues in the CDR3. Germline assignment: CDR1 SNHLY and CDR2 FYNNEI.

The rearrangement joins TRBV6-5 to TRBJ1-6; 7 bases line up with TRBD1. The CDR3 totals 15 residues. With V trimmed by 5 bases and J by 7 bases, 8 bases remained unmatched. The germline CDR1 and CDR2 sequences are MNHEY and SVGAGI. CDR3 in DNA: TGTGCCAGCAGTACTCGACAGGGACGGAATTCACCCCTCCACTTT. Amino acids: CASSTRQGRNSPLHF.

The chain uses TRBV10-1 and TRBJ2-2; 8 bases agree with TRBD1. The CDR3 loop spans 13 amino acids. Losses at the gene ends were 6 bases for V and 7 bases for J; bases not matched to a gene: 4. Looked up from germline, CDR1 is WNHNN and CDR2 is SYGVQD (reference sequence). The CDR3 nucleotides are TGCGCCAGCAGCGACAGGGGTGACGGGGAGCTGTTTTTT. Encoded protein: CASSDRGDGELFF.

V is TRBV11-2 and J is TRBJ2-1; D ambiguous. Trimming stripped 3 bases from V and 7 bases from J, with 4 bases between. The CDR3 runs 11 residues. CDR1 and CDR2 (germline): SGHAT, FQNNGV. CDR3 DNA: TGTGCCAGCAGCTTGCAGAATGAGCAGTTCTTC. Protein sequence: CASSLQNEQFF.

J is TRBJ2-7 and V is TRBV5-6; D possibly corresponds to TRBD1 (5 bases). Per germline, CDR1 SGHDT and CDR2 YYEEEE. Trimming stripped 5 bases from V and 3 bases from J, with 12 bases between. This CDR3 spans 13 amino acids. In DNA, the CDR3 is TGTGCCAGCAGTTTACAGGATTTCTACGAGCAGTACTTC. As protein: CASSLQDFYEQYF.

The V gene is TRBV7-2, the J gene TRBJ2-3; D gene unclear. The germline V and J ends were trimmed by 2 bases and 0 bases, with 3 bases remaining between them. The CDR3 spans 13 residues. Per germline, CDR1 SGHTA and CDR2 FQGNSA. CDR3 sequence reads: CASSLQSTDTQYF. The CDR3 coding sequence is TGTGCCAGCAGCTTACAGAGCACAGATACGCAGTATTTT.

The V call is TRBV27, the J call TRBJ2-5, with 12 bases identical to TRBD2. CDR1 and CDR2 (germline): MNHEY, SMNVEV (reference sequence). J was trimmed by 6 bases and V by 6 bases; bases with no gene match: 5. The CDR3 runs to 14 residues. CDR3 sequence: CASRTSGSLKTQYF. CDR3 coding DNA: TGTGCCAGCAGGACTAGCGGGAGTTTGAAGACCCAGTACTTC.

The V call is TRBV19, the J call TRBJ2-7; possible D gene TRBD1, 5 bases. This CDR3 region has 12 residues. Germline loops: CDR1 LNHDA, CDR2 SQIVND (reference sequence). Trimming shortened V by 3 bases and J by 6 bases, and 9 bases separated the two germline ends. The DNA of the CDR3 is TGTGCCAGTAGTATCAGGGATTGCGAGCAGTACTTC. As protein: CASSIRDCEQYF.

The rearrangement uses TRBV11-1 and TRBJ1-2, with D hard to call. Germline V gene data show CDR1 as SGHAT and CDR2 as FQDESV (reference sequence). V was cut by 5 bases and J by 4 bases, with 11 bases left in between. CDR3 length: 13 residues. The CDR3 sequence is CASSSVGAYGYTF. The CDR3 DNA reads as TGTGCCAGCAGCAGCGTCGGAGCCTATGGCTACACCTTC.

This clone was counted only a few times. The gene calls are TRBV9 and TRBJ1-5; D perhaps matches TRBD1 (6 bases). The V and J ends lost 3 bases and 2 bases respectively, with 15 bases between them. The germline V gene encodes CDR1 SGDLS and CDR2 YYNGEE. This CDR3 is built from 16 residues. This CDR3 is CASSAGAGGGNQPQHF. The CDR3 bases are TGTGCCAGCAGCGCCGGGGCGGGGGGCGGCAATCAGCCCCAGCATTTT. Supplemented by reference TRBV9 and TRBJ1-5, the full variable domain reads DSGVTQTPKHLITATGQRVTLRCSPRSGDLSVYWYQQSLDQGLQFLIQYYNGEERAKGNILERFSAQQFPDLHSELNLSSLELGDSALYFCASSAGAGGGNQPQHFGDGTRLSIL.

The chain employs TRBV19 and TRBJ1-5; D perhaps matches TRBD1 (5 bases). The CDR3 contains 14 residues. Trimming left V 1 base short and J 8 bases short, with 12 bases between. Looked up from germline, CDR1 is LNHDA and CDR2 is SQIVND (reference sequence). DNA for the CDR3: TGTGCCAGTAGTATAGTCCCAGGGCTAGAGCCCCAGCATTTT. This translates into CASSIVPGLEPQHF.

The chain has TRBV28 and TRBJ1-4, with 9 bases fitting TRBD1. J gave up 7 bases and V 4 bases, and 7 bases lay outside the gene matches. The CDR3 is 15 amino acids. Germline CDR1 and CDR2: MDHEN and SYDVKM. CDR3 protein: CASSSPGTGREKLFF. The CDR3 DNA follows: TGTGCCAGCAGTTCACCGGGGACAGGGCGTGAAAAACTGTTTTTT.